This T cell receptor beta chain was sequenced during a study of blood T cell repertoires in COVID-19. For the study at large: The study drew acute and convalescent COVID-19 samples from the United States, Italy and Spain. The cDNA or gDNA used as material had been derived from T cells, B-cell-depleted T cells, or PBMCs.

Per the original methods: Cell counts per sample came from amplifying reference gene primers. The table came from immunoSEQ multiplex PCR; TCRdb's copy has only in-frame clones and leaves some out. The V and J calls and the clone size are those of that table, but D and trimming were determined from the DNA. In the table there are some 80,000 clones, around 76% of which are singletons. The V gene end was trimmed by 8 bases and the J gene end by 1 base; junction bases not matched to a gene: 3. Germline CDR1 is KGHDR and CDR2 is SFDVKD. The CDR3 runs 14 residues. The gene calls are TRBV24-1 and TRBJ2-3; 9 bases agree with TRBD2. The TCR sequence derives from a human donor in a cohort sampled during active COVID-19. Specimen: peripheral blood. The CDR3 nucleotides are TGTGCCACCAATGAGCGGGAGGGCACAGATACGCAGTATTTT. Protein: CATNEREGTDTQYF.